The 15 T cell receptor beta chains below were found in one sample sequenced in a study of T cell changes during pregnancy in multiple sclerosis. Only in-frame clones appear in the TCRdb table, and some are missing; sequencing was by immunoSEQ multiplex PCR. The table lists roughly 89,000 clones, 90% to 95% of them singletons. This material consisted of peripheral blood, taken in the first trimester of pregnancy. These receptor sequences come from a female donor with multiple sclerosis, enrolled in a pregnancy study.

The chain has TRBV6-5 and TRBJ2-7, with 8 bases identical to TRBD2. With 1 base clipped from V and 2 bases from J, the junction kept 1 base outside the gene matches. The germline CDR1 and CDR2 sequences are MNHEY and SVGAGI. This CDR3 is 14 amino acids long. CDR3 DNA sequence: TGTGCCAGCAGTTACTACGGGGGGGCCTACGAGCAGTACTTC. Its protein is CASSYYGGAYEQYF.

This chain's CDR3 is CASINDRDNTEAFF. CDR3 nucleotide sequence: TGTGCCAGCATTAACGACAGGGACAACACTGAAGCTTTCTTT. V is TRBV6-1 and J is TRBJ1-1; 7 bases fit TRBD1. Per germline, CDR1 MNHNS and CDR2 SASEGT. Trimming removed 7 bases from V and 2 bases from J; junction bases left unmatched: 7. This CDR3 region has 14 residues.

The chain is built from TRBV5-1 and TRBJ1-1; 7 positions agree with TRBD1. Trimming took 5 bases from V and 1 from J; bases not matched to a gene: 5. The CDR3 length is 14 residues. Per germline, CDR1 SGHRS and CDR2 YFSETQ. The CDR3 DNA sequence: TGCGCCAGCAGACTTGACAGGGCGAACACTGAAGCTTTCTTT. Translation: CASRLDRANTEAFF.

This clone has only a few counts. The genes are TRBV28 and TRBJ1-2; 7 bases match TRBD1. There are 11 residues in the CDR3. Germline CDR1 MDHEN, CDR2 SYDVKM. Trimming removed 3 bases from V and 8 bases from J; junction bases left unmatched: 0. CDR3 sequence: CASSFRGGYTF. The CDR3, as DNA: TGTGCCAGCAGTTTCAGGGGGGGCTACACCTTC.

The genes are TRBV5-1 and TRBJ1-2, with TRBD1 matching over 7 bases. The CDR3 totals 19 residues. The germline CDR1 and CDR2 sequences are SGHRS and YFSETQ. V gave up 2 bases and J gave up 4 bases; unmatched junction bases: 20. CDR3 DNA: TGCGCCAGCAGCTTTCGGAAAAGGACAGGCCCGATCGGGGGCTATGGCTACACCTTC. Translated, it gives CASSFRKRTGPIGGYGYTF.

This chain connects TRBV6-4 to TRBJ2-2, with D unresolved. Trimming took 3 bases from V and 5 from J, leaving 10 bases between them. Per the germline V gene, CDR1 is MRHNA and CDR2 is SNTAGT. The CDR3 totals 14 residues. The CDR3 loop is CASSEQSFTGELFF. The CDR3 coding sequence is TGTGCCAGCAGTGAACAATCCTTTACCGGGGAGCTGTTTTTT.

The rearrangement joins TRBV2 to TRBJ1-4; D is perhaps TRBD1 (6 bases). With 1 base removed from V and 8 bases from J, the gap between germline ends came to 17 bases. This CDR3 has 16 amino acids. Germline CDR1 is SNHLY and CDR2 is FYNNEI. Written as DNA, the CDR3 is TGTGCCAGCAGTGAAGGACTCAGGGGAGACGGGGAAAAACTGTTTTTT. Translation: CASSEGLRGDGEKLFF.

The gene calls are TRBV6-6 and TRBJ1-5; 7 nucleotides line up with TRBD1. The CDR3 totals 16 residues. With 2 bases clipped from V and 2 bases from J, the junction kept 6 bases outside the gene matches. Germline V gene data show CDR1 as MNHNY and CDR2 as SVGAGI (reference sequence). The CDR3 DNA sequence: TGTGCCAGCAGTTACCAGACAGGGCAGGGCAATCAGCCCCAGCATTTT. It specifies CASSYQTGQGNQPQHF.

This chain links TRBV21-1 with TRBJ2-2; the D call TRBD2 from the table was never checked on the DNA. TRBV21-1 is assigned pseudogene status. This CDR3 contains 14 residues. The CDR3 nucleotides read TGTGCCAGCAGCAAACCCGGGTACACCGGGGAGCTGTTTTTT. Its protein is CASSKPGYTGELFF.

This clone occurred once. The chain uses TRBV5-5 and TRBJ2-2; 7 nucleotides agree with TRBD1. The CDR3 covers 16 residues. CDR1 and CDR2 (germline): SGHKS, YYEKEE (reference sequence). Losses at the gene ends were 0 bases for V and 2 bases for J; bases not matched to a gene: 4. CDR3 sequence reads: CASSLGTGLNTGELFF. The DNA for the CDR3 is TGTGCCAGCAGCTTGGGGACAGGCCTCAACACCGGGGAGCTGTTTTTT.

V usage is TRBV4-2 and J usage is TRBJ1-1; no definite D call. CDR1 and CDR2 from the germline V gene are LGHNA and YNFKEQ. The V gene lost 0 bases and the J gene lost 1 base, with 6 bases spanning the gap. The CDR3 loop spans 14 amino acids. The CDR3 sequence is CASSQDIENTEAFF. Written as DNA, the CDR3 is TGTGCCAGCAGCCAAGATATAGAGAACACTGAAGCTTTCTTT.

The chain joins TRBV5-1 to TRBJ2-1; 15 bases match TRBD2. J lost 9 bases, V lost 6 bases, and 7 bases had no gene match. The germline V gene encodes CDR1 SGHRS and CDR2 YFSETQ. The CDR3 spans 15 residues. CDR3 bases: TGCGCCAGCATAGGACTAGCGGGGGGGCCCGGTGAGCAGTTCTTC. This encodes CASIGLAGGPGEQFF.

The rearrangement uses TRBV29-1 and TRBJ1-1; no reliable D call. V gave up 4 bases and J gave up 6 bases, with 12 bases separating them. Germline loops: CDR1 SQVTM, CDR2 ANQGSEA. CDR3 length equals 12 residues. DNA of the CDR3: TGCAGCGTTGCTTGGGAGAGGGCTGAAGCTTTCTTT. This translates into CSVAWERAEAFF.

The V gene is TRBV27, the J gene TRBJ1-2; D remains ambiguous. V lost 3 bases, J lost 0 bases, and 14 bases lay in between. Germline V lookup: CDR1 MNHEY, CDR2 SMNVEV (reference sequence). The CDR3 is 16 amino acids. CDR3 DNA sequence: TGTGCCAGCAGTTTGCAACGACACGACACTAACTATGGCTACACCTTC. It yields the protein CASSLQRHDTNYGYTF.

The V gene is TRBV6-1, the J gene TRBJ2-3; the match to TRBD2 covers 11 bases. After removal of 2 bases from V and 6 bases from J, the junction contained 7 bases not matched to a gene. Looked up from germline, CDR1 is MNHNS and CDR2 is SASEGT. The CDR3 has 16 residues. The CDR3 bases are TGTGCCAGCAGTGAATCCCCGGGACTAGCGGAGGATACGCAGTATTTT. It yields the protein CASSESPGLAEDTQYF.